This is a list of T cell receptor beta chains from one sample in a study of cytomegalovirus exposure and HLA in healthy donors. Sequencing used immunoSEQ multiplex PCR; TCRdb keeps in-frame clones, though not all of them. The sample has under 200,000 clones; around 79% are singletons. The sequenced sample was PBMCs. The source is a man aged 40-49 years in good health and CMV-seronegative. CDR3s include the opening cysteine and the closing phenylalanine or tryptophan. The D gene is left open where the match is weak. A clone size is listed for some rows: how often the clone was seen (once, few, many), or a class if it is expanded.

J gene | D gene | V gene | clone size | CDR3 DNA | CDR3 protein
TRBJ2-1 | TRBD2 | TRBV7-2 | - | TGTGCCAGCAGCTTACAGCGGGGGGGCCGGGAAGAGCAGTTCTTC | CASSLQRGGREEQFF
TRBJ1-2 | - | TRBV19 | - | TGTGCCAGTAGTATCCCCCTCGGGAGATTGGTTGAGCTCTATGGCTACACCTTC | CASSIPLGRLVELYGYTF
TRBJ2-3 | TRBD2 | TRBV30 | - | TGTGCCTGTTCGCGGGGGATCACTGATACGCAGTATTTT | CACSRGITDTQYF
TRBJ2-2 | - | TRBV7-8 | - | TGTGCCAGCAGTACAAACAGATTCGCGAACACCGGGGAGCTGTTTTTT | CASSTNRFANTGELFF
TRBJ2-7 | - | TRBV30 | - | TGTGCCTGGAGTGTACCCCCAGGGAAACTCGAGCAGTACTTC | CAWSVPPGKLEQYF
TRBJ2-7 | - | TRBV7-3 | once | TGTGCCAGCAGCTTAGGTCAGGGAAACTACGAGCAGTACTTC | CASSLGQGNYEQYF
TRBJ2-2 | - | TRBV9 | - | TGTGCCAGCCGAGTACAGGGTGACACCGGGGAGCTGTTTTTT | CASRVQGDTGELFF
TRBJ2-3 | TRBD1 | TRBV9 | - | TGTGCCAGCAGCGTGGACAGGGTAACTAGCACAGATACGCAGTATTTT | CASSVDRVTSTDTQYF
TRBJ2-5 | TRBD2 | TRBV5-6 | - | TGTGCCAGCAGCTCCGAGACTAGCGGGGGGGAGACCCAGTACTTC | CASSSETSGGETQYF
TRBJ2-6 | TRBD1 | TRBV19 | - | TGTGCCAGTAGGGGGGGCTCGACAGGGGTCGGCTCTGGGGCCAACGTCCTGACTTTC | CASRGGSTGVGSGANVLTF
TRBJ1-2 | - | TRBV27 | - | TGTGCCAGCAGTTTGTATGCTAACTATGGCTACACCTTC | CASSLYANYGYTF
TRBJ1-5 | TRBD1 | TRBV9 | once | TGTGCCAGCAGCGTAGGACAGGGGAGCAATCAGCCCCAGCATTTT | CASSVGQGSNQPQHF
TRBJ2-3 | TRBD1 | TRBV5-1 | - | TGCGCCAGTAAGGGACAGGCCTCTTTATCAGATACGCAGTATTTT | CASKGQASLSDTQYF
TRBJ1-2 | TRBD1 | TRBV5-5 | - | TGTGCCAGCAGCATAGGACAGGGAGGGGGCTACACCTTC | CASSIGQGGGYTF